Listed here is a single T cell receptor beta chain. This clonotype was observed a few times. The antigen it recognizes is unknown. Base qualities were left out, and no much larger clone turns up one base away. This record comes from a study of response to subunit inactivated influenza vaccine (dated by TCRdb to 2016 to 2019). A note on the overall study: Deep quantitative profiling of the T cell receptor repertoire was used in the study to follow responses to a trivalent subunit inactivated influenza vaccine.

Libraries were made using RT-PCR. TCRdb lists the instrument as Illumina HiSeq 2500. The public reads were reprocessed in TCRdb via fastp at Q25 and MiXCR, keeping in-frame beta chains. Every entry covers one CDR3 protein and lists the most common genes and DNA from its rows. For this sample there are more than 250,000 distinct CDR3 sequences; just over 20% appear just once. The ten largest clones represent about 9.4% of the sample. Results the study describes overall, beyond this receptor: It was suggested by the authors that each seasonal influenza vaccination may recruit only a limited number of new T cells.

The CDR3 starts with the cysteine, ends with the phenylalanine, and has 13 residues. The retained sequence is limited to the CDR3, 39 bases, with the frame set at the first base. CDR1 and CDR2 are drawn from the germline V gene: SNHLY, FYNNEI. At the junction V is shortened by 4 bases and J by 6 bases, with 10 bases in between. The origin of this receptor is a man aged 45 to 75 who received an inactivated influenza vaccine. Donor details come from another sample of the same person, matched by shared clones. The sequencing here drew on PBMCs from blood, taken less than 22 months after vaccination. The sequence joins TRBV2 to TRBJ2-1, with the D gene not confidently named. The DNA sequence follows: TGTGCCAGCAGTGTTGCTAGACGCAATGAGCAGTTCTTC. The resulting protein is CASSVARRNEQFF.